The entry below gives a single T cell receptor beta chain sequence along with its context. Germline V gene sequence: CDR1 MNHEY, CDR2 SMNVEV (reference sequence). V shed 3 bases and J 8 bases; nucleotides not matched to a gene: 2. The CDR3 sequence is 14 residues long. This sample is part of a study of T cell changes during pregnancy in multiple sclerosis. TCRdb keeps only in-frame clones here, not all; method: immunoSEQ multiplex PCR. The table includes roughly 25,000 clones, around nine tenths detected once. The sequence derives from a female donor in good health, enrolled as a control in a pregnancy study. Sample: CD8+ T cells from peripheral blood mononuclear cells, taken in the first trimester of pregnancy. The chain employs TRBV27 and TRBJ2-1, with 12 bases that match TRBD1. The CDR3 DNA reads TGTGCCAGCAGTTTGGGACAGGGGGCTTATGAGCAGTTCTTC. Translating gives CASSLGQGAYEQFF.